This T cell receptor (beta chain) was recovered during a study of T cells in Graves' hyperthyroidism and ophthalmopathy. Findings and caveats of the study: Ophthalmopathy could be told apart from stable hyperthyroidism with a 13 V-J model.

A remark on this clonotype: Its cognate antigen is unknown. At one end, the junction sequence differs from germline, possibly due to a read error.

Thyroid ultrasound, orbital computed tomography, clinical symptoms, and serum thyroxine and TRAb underpinned diagnoses. This CDR3 spans 15 amino acids. CDR1 SSHAT and CDR2 FNYEAQ come from the germline V gene (reference sequence). The CDR3 regions of TCR beta were amplified from RNA transcripts. Initially, a first-round RT-PCR of the TCR CDR3 employed the HTBI primer set. Using its own MiXCR run on the multiplex PCR reads, TCRdb lists one record per CDR3 protein. The data show 550,000 to 700,000 distinct CDR3 sequences, roughly 50% seen once. The receptor was derived from an adult woman with Graves' disease, either hyperthyroidism or ophthalmopathy (not recorded which). Sequencing was carried out using peripheral blood or thyroid tissue (not recorded which). The rearrangement links TRBV7-7 to TRBJ2-5; D perhaps matches TRBD2 (5 bases). The CDR3 spells CASSHPPEGRETQYF. The CDR3 DNA reads as TGTGCTAGCAGCCACCCTCCAGAGGGCCGGGAGACCCAGTACTTC.